The present T cell receptor (beta chain) was sequenced within a study of regulatory T cells in long-lasting Graves disease. This sample's time point: newly diagnosed GD, antithyroid drugs for less than 3 months. Generation of the TCR library employed RNA extracted from PBMCs. This clonotype was observed at least ten times. Library construction for TCR beta used iRepertoire HTBI primers and Arm-PCR of CDR3 regions. TCRdb processed the multiplex PCR reads anew with MiXCR; each CDR3 protein has one entry. The sample consists of about 470,000 distinct CDR3 sequences, around 14% of them appearing once. This sample was shared with a second study, whose subject was T cells in Graves' hyperthyroidism and ophthalmopathy. As that study records: Subjects aged 18 to 65 presented with newly diagnosed hyperthyroidism of less than 2 months' duration.

The clonotype was recovered from a woman aged 25-40 years with Graves disease. The sample in question was peripheral blood mononuclear cells (PBMCs), obtained at new diagnosis, from a patient treated with antithyroid drugs.

The CDR3 sequence: CASSLVGYSQPQHF. Here the CDR3 DNA reads TGTGCCAGCAGCTTAGTAGGATATAGTCAGCCCCAGCATTTT. The V call is TRBV7-9, the J call TRBJ1-5; D is unresolved. From germline, CDR1 is SEHNR and CDR2 FQNEAQ (reference sequence). V gave up 1 base and J gave up 6 bases, with 10 bases separating them. The CDR3 totals 14 residues.